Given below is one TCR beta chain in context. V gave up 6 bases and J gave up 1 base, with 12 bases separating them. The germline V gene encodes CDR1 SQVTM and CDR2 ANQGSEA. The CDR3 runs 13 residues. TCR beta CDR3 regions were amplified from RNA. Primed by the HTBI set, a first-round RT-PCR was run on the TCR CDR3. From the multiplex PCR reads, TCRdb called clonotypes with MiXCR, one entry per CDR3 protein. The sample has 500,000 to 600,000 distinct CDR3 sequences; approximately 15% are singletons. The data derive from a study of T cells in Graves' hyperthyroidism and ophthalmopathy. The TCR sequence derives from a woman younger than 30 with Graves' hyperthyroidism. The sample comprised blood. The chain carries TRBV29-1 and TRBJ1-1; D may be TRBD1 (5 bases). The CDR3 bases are TGCAGCGTGTCTCGGGGCGCGAACACTGAAGCTTTCTTT. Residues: CSVSRGANTEAFF.